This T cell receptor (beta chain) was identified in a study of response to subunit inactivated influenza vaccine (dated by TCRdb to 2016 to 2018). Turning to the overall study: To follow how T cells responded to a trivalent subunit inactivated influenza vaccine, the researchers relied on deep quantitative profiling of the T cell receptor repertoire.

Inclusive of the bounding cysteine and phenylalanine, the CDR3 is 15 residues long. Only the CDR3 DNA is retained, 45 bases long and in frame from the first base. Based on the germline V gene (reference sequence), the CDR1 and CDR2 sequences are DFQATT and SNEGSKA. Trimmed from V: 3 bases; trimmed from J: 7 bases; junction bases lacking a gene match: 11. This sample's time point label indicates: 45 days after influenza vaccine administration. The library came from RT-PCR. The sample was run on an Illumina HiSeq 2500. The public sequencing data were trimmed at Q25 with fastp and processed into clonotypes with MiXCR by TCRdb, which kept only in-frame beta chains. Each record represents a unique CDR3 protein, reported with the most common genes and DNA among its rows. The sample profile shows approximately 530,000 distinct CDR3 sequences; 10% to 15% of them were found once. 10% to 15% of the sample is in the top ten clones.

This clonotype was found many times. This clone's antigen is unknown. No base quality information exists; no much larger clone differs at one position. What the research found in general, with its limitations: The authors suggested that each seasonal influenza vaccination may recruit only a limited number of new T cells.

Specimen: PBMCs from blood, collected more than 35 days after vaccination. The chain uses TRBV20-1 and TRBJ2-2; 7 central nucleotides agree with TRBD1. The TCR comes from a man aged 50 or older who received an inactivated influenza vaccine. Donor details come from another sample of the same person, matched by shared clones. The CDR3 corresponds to CSARVETGYSGELFF. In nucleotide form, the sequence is TGCAGTGCTAGGGTAGAGACAGGGTATAGCGGGGAGCTGTTTTTT.